In its sample, the clone carrying this T cell receptor (beta chain) was seen once. The assay was run at deep level. Sequencing was performed with immunoSEQ multiplex PCR; in TCRdb, only in-frame clones are kept and a portion is missing. The sample includes 2 million to 2.5 million clones, nearly 97% of them seen just once. The data were taken from a study of shared clonotypes between healthy human individuals. The source material was naive CD4+ T cells sorted from blood. Regarding subset: CD45RA+ positively selected. This TCR came from a man between 18 and 35 years old in good health.

In nucleotides, the CDR3 is TGCAGCGTTGTGTGGCTAGCGGTGGTAGGGGCCAAAAACATTCAGTACTTC. It yields the protein CSVVWLAVVGAKNIQYF. The genes are TRBV29-1 and TRBJ2-4, with 7 bases aligning to TRBD2. The ends lost 4 bases at V and 1 base at J; junction bases unmatched: 13. The CDR3 contains 17 residues. The germline gives CDR1 SQVTM, CDR2 ANQGSEA.